This passage covers 20 T cell receptor beta chains from one sample sequenced in a study of cytomegalovirus exposure and HLA in healthy donors. Use of 60 Vbeta and 13 Jbeta primers characterized the PCR. This table comes from immunoSEQ multiplex PCR, and its TCRdb copy is limited to in-frame clones, with some not included. The repertoire holds approximately 200,000 clones, with over 60% as singletons. Material for sequencing was PBMCs. These receptors were taken from a man aged 40-55 years in good health and CMV-seronegative.

V is TRBV5-1 and J is TRBJ2-7; D may be TRBD2 (6 bases). The CDR3 spans 12 residues. Germline CDR1 and CDR2: SGHRS and YFSETQ. Trimming left V 4 bases short and J 4 bases short, with 9 bases between. This CDR3 reads CASSPAGYEQYF. The CDR3 nucleotides read TGCGCCAGCAGCCCCGCGGGGTACGAGCAGTACTTC. Filled out from reference TRBV5-1 and TRBJ2-7, the complete variable domain reads KAGVTQTPRYLIKTRGQQVTLSCSPISGHRSVSWYQQTPGQGLQFLFEYFSETQRNKGNFPGRFSGRQFSNSRSEMNVSTLELGDSALYLCASSPAGYEQYFGPGTRLTVT.

The sample holds one count of this clone. The chain combines TRBV28 with TRBJ1-5; 8 bases fit TRBD1. The V segment lost 7 bases and the J segment 5 bases; nucleotides outside the gene matches: 13. This CDR3 spans 16 amino acids. Germline CDR1 reads MDHEN; CDR2 reads SYDVKM. The CDR3 DNA reads TGTGCCAGCATACCAGGGGGCGCGAAGGAAGATCAGCCCCAGCATTTT. This encodes CASIPGGAKEDQPQHF.

The gene calls are TRBV7-9 and TRBJ1-2; 8 bases fit TRBD1. Germline values: CDR1 SEHNR, CDR2 FQNEAQ (reference sequence). V trimming: 3 bases; J trimming: 6 bases; junction bases outside the gene matches: 12. The length of the CDR3 is 16 residues. The CDR3 DNA sequence: TGTGCCAGCAGCTTGGGGACAGGAATGTACCAGGATGGCTACACCTTC. It translates to CASSLGTGMYQDGYTF.

The rearrangement joins TRBV5-6 to TRBJ2-7, with 14 nucleotides matching TRBD2. Germline V CDR1 and CDR2: SGHDT, YYEEEE. The CDR3 is 16 residues long. Germline trimming cut 0 bases from V and 5 bases from J; bases unmatched to any gene: 4. The CDR3 sequence: CASSLAGTSGSNEQYF. In DNA form, the CDR3 reads TGTGCCAGCAGCTTGGCCGGGACTAGCGGGAGTAACGAGCAGTACTTC.

The chain employs TRBV6-6 and TRBJ1-1, with D tentatively TRBD1 (5 bases). The germline V gene encodes CDR1 MNHNY and CDR2 SVGAGI (reference sequence). This CDR3 spans 14 amino acids. The ends were cut back, 4 bases at V and 0 bases at J, with 9 bases in the middle. CDR3 amino acids: CASSWTPMNTEAFF. CDR3 DNA sequence: TGTGCCAGCAGTTGGACACCTATGAACACTGAAGCTTTCTTT.

The genes are TRBV5-1 and TRBJ2-7, with TRBD1 identical over 7 bases. The germline CDR1 and CDR2 sequences are SGHRS and YFSETQ. There are 14 residues in the CDR3. J was trimmed by 1 base and V by 10 bases; bases with no gene match: 11. CDR3 nucleotide sequence: TGCGCCTCCAGAACCGGGACAGAATCCTACGAGCAGTACTTC. Its protein is CASRTGTESYEQYF.

This sequence joins TRBV6-1 and TRBJ1-1; D gene unclear. Trimming shortened V by 7 bases and J by 3 bases, and 12 bases separated the two germline ends. Germline values: CDR1 MNHNS, CDR2 SASEGT. The CDR3 spans 13 residues. CDR3 DNA: TGTGCCAGCACCGAATCGGGGTACACTGAAGCTTTCTTT. Translated, it gives CASTESGYTEAFF.

This chain connects TRBV29-1 to TRBJ2-2, with D tentatively TRBD2 (7 bases). The germline V gene has CDR1 SQVTM and CDR2 ANQGSEA. Trimming pared 4 bases from V and 6 bases from J, leaving 18 bases between. The CDR3 is 15 residues long. The CDR3 nucleotides are TGCAGCGTTGTCGGGGGGCGAGTAGGTTCCGGGGAGCTGTTTTTT. The encoded protein is CSVVGGRVGSGELFF.

The table lists this clone with a few counts. This CDR3 reads CASSLSPGQTDTQYF. CDR3 coding DNA: TGTGCCAGCAGTTTATCCCCAGGGCAGACAGATACGCAGTATTTT. The chain links TRBV27 to TRBJ2-3; D might be TRBD1 (5 bases). Germline V gene data show CDR1 as MNHEY and CDR2 as SMNVEV (reference sequence). CDR3 length equals 15 residues. Trimming removed 0 bases from V and 3 bases from J, with 10 bases in between.

This clone showed up just once. The rearrangement links TRBV7-9 to TRBJ1-1; 8 bases line up with TRBD1. Trimming at V came to 5 bases and at J to 3 bases, leaving 8 bases not matched to a gene. From germline, CDR1 is SEHNR and CDR2 FQNEAQ (reference sequence). This CDR3 contains 15 residues. CDR3 in amino acids: CASSLLSTGDTEAFF. The CDR3 DNA is TGTGCCAGCAGCCTCCTCTCGACAGGGGACACTGAAGCTTTCTTT.

J is TRBJ2-7 and V is TRBV25-1; D call uncertain. Per the germline V gene, CDR1 is MGHDK and CDR2 is SYGVNS. This CDR3 spans 11 amino acids. The ends were cut back, 5 bases at V and 3 bases at J, with 5 bases in the middle. The CDR3 sequence is CASSSGYEQYF. The CDR3 bases are TGTGCCAGCAGTTCCGGCTACGAGCAGTACTTC.

The chain has TRBV27 and TRBJ2-7; TRBD2 agrees at 9 bases. The V segment lost 5 bases and the J segment 6 bases; nucleotides outside the gene matches: 14. Looked up from germline, CDR1 is MNHEY and CDR2 is SMNVEV (reference sequence). The CDR3 extends over 16 amino acids. CDR3 nucleotides: TGTGCCAGCAGTCCCGCCCTAGGAGCGGGAGGTGGCGAGCAGTACTTC. The encoded protein is CASSPALGAGGGEQYF.

This clone was counted once. The J gene is TRBJ2-1, the V gene TRBV6-4, with D possibly matching TRBD2 (5 bases). This CDR3 spans 14 amino acids. V gave up 6 bases and J gave up 4 bases, with 13 bases separating them. CDR1 MRHNA and CDR2 SNTAGT come from the germline V gene. Written as DNA, the CDR3 is TGTGCCAGCAGCGTCGGGGAACTGTACAATGAGCAGTTCTTC. As protein: CASSVGELYNEQFF.

The chain links TRBV11-2 to TRBJ2-1; TRBD2 matches at 12 bases. After removal of 1 base from V and 6 bases from J, the junction contained 7 bases not matched to a gene. This CDR3 spans 17 amino acids. Per the germline V gene, CDR1 is SGHAT and CDR2 is FQNNGV. In DNA form, the CDR3 reads TGTGCCAGCAGCTTAGCTCGACTAGCGGGGGCACGCAATGAGCAGTTCTTC. Its protein is CASSLARLAGARNEQFF. Complete variable domain (other parts from reference TRBV11-2 and TRBJ2-1): EAGVAQSPRYKIIEKRQSVAFWCNPISGHATLYWYQQILGQGPKLLIQFQNNGVVDDSQLPKDRFSAERLKGVDSTLKIQPAKLEDSAVYLCASSLARLAGARNEQFFGPGTRLTVL.

In regard to this clone: Other DNA sequences in this sample translate to the same CDR3. The V gene is TRBV9, the J gene TRBJ2-2, with a tentative D call TRBD1 (7 bases). The CDR3 sequence is 15 residues long. The V end was cut by 4 bases, the J end by 4 bases, with 14 bases between. Germline loops: CDR1 SGDLS, CDR2 YYNGEE. The CDR3 DNA sequence: TGTGCCAGCAGCCCCCGGCAGGGGGGCACCGGGGAGCTGTTTTTT. It translates to CASSPRQGGTGELFF.

V and J are TRBV11-3 and TRBJ1-1, with unresolved D. The length of the CDR3 is 15 residues. V was shortened by 5 bases and J by 0 bases, with 13 bases between the two germline ends. Germline-derived CDR1 and CDR2 are SGHNT and YENEEA. CDR3 residues: CASSPSGGLNTEAFF. In DNA form, the CDR3 reads TGTGCCAGCAGCCCCTCGGGAGGATTGAACACTGAAGCTTTCTTT.

The chain is built from TRBV2 and TRBJ1-4, with a possible D match to TRBD1 (5 bases). The CDR3 has 14 residues. The V gene lost 6 bases and the J gene lost 7 bases, with 15 bases spanning the gap. Germline assignment: CDR1 SNHLY and CDR2 FYNNEI. The CDR3 coding sequence is TGTGCCAGCAGGGGACTGCCTCGGGGTGAAAAACTGTTTTTT. It specifies CASRGLPRGEKLFF.

The chain has TRBV7-2 and TRBJ1-4; a weak D match, TRBD1 (6 bases). The CDR3 runs to 18 residues. The V gene lost 5 bases and the J gene lost 5 bases, with 24 bases spanning the gap. Germline-derived CDR1 and CDR2 are SGHTA and FQGNSA. The CDR3 sequence is CASSEIFDQGRGNEKLFF. CDR3 DNA: TGTGCCAGCAGCGAGATATTCGATCAGGGCAGGGGAAATGAAAAACTGTTTTTT.

CDR3 in DNA: TGTGCCAGCAGCCTGACGGGGACAGGGGCCACTGAAGCTTTCTTT. This codes for CASSLTGTGATEAFF. V usage is TRBV9 and J usage is TRBJ1-1; 10 nucleotides match TRBD1. CDR1 SGDLS and CDR2 YYNGEE come from the germline V gene. This CDR3 contains 15 residues. Trimming cost V 4 bases and J 4 bases; bases outside gene matches: 7. The full variable domain, completed using reference TRBV9 and TRBJ1-1, is DSGVTQTPKHLITATGQRVTLRCSPRSGDLSVYWYQQSLDQGLQFLIQYYNGEERAKGNILERFSAQQFPDLHSELNLSSLELGDSALYFCASSLTGTGATEAFFGQGTRLTVV.

V gene TRBV4-2 combines with J gene TRBJ1-1; TRBD1 matches 8 bases. V lost 0 bases, J lost 9 bases, and 9 bases stayed unmatched. This CDR3 has 15 residues. Germline V lookup: CDR1 LGHNA, CDR2 YNFKEQ. CDR3 DNA: TGTGCCAGCAGCCAAGATGACGGACAGGGCGTTCAAGCTTTCTTT. Residues: CASSQDDGQGVQAFF.